Sequencing of this TCR beta chain was carried out in a study of Graves' ophthalmopathy and Graves' hyperthyroidism listed by TCRdb under 2018. In the study overall: Peripheral blood was collected at initial diagnosis, prior to any treatment. To tell Graves' ophthalmopathy apart from Graves' hyperthyroidism, and to predict which patients would progress to ophthalmopathy, the study relied on TCR beta repertoire signatures. In total, around 130 blood samples were TCR-sequenced: some 43 ophthalmopathy, some 80 hyperthyroidism and some 17 hyperthyroidism-to-ophthalmopathy patients. A discovery set of 100 patients (around 40 ophthalmopathy, 57 stable hyperthyroidism) was enrolled to explore V-J signatures distinguishing ophthalmopathy from hyperthyroidism. The independent validation cohort included around 19 hyperthyroidism patients plus 17 patients who later progressed from hyperthyroidism to ophthalmopathy. In roughly six hyperthyroidism patients, T-cell repertoires of thyroid tissue and blood were compared. Following sample collection, hyperthyroidism patients were given methimazole at a starting dose of 30 mg daily, and ophthalmopathy patients were given high-dose intravenous methylprednisolone. For training and testing, the 110 or so patients in the discovery cohort were randomly divided in a 7:3 ratio.

Here is what the overall study found, with its caveats: Sample size was not predetermined statistically, and investigators were not blinded to group allocation. The 13-signature model separated ophthalmopathy from stable hyperthyroidism with approximately 90% sensitivity and 81.08% specificity in cross-validation, and 80%/75% in the test set. Most of the expanded thyroid clonotypes with a frequency above 0.001 were also detected in blood, and it was suggested that the thyroid immune response may be reflected by blood repertoires. In validation, the model predicted ophthalmopathy progression with less than 71% sensitivity and around 72% specificity; some 13 predicted patients were CT-confirmed with GO in a median of approximately 6.2 months.

TCR beta CDR3 regions were amplified from RNA transcripts for repertoire sequencing. HTBI primers and the Qiagen OneStep RT-PCR kit were used in a first-round RT-PCR, which was followed by a second-round multiplex PCR, size selection and purification. Libraries were sequenced paired-end with 100 bp reads on an Illumina HiSeq2000. The original pipeline was this. Reads were processed with SOAPnuke, discarding reads with adapters, uncalled bases, mean Phred below 15, or no exact constant-primer or identifier match. COPE v1.2.5 was used to merge high-quality paired reads. Clonotypes were defined as unique nucleotide sequences and were aligned to IMGT TRB V, D and J references using MiTCR v1.1. Analysis was restricted to V-J combinations with a frequency above 0.0001, which covered about 99% of repertoires. For each V-J combination, a TCR clonal expansion and chaos score was defined as F50 clonal expansion divided by the chaos observed in the TCRdist matrix. Welch's t-statistics and random forest were used to narrow the features down to more than 10 V-J combinations, which were then fed into a naive Bayes classifier. The Morisita-Horn index was used to measure how similar the thyroid and blood repertoires were. The public reads were run again by TCRdb, first through fastp at Q25 and then through MiXCR, and only productive beta chains were kept. Each CDR3 protein appears once, grouped with its most common genes and DNA. For this entry, the V and J calls and clone size follow TCRdb and not the study's own pipeline. Recorded for this sample are hundreds of thousands of distinct CDR3 sequences; about 20% of them occurred a single time. More than 5.5% of the sample comes from the top ten.

Ten or more counts support this clonotype. It lacks a known antigen. The record has no base qualities; no much larger clone is one base away. Hyperthyroidism was defined as stable when no progression to ophthalmopathy occurred within 18 months of follow-up. Patients with hyperthyroidism were aged 18 to 65 years, had been newly diagnosed, and had a disease duration of less than 2 months. Patients with other autoimmune diseases, uncontrolled infections, pregnancy or lactation were excluded. Diagnosis was based on clinical symptoms, serum thyroxine, TRAb, thyroid ultrasound and orbital computed tomography. PBMCs were isolated from 7.5 to 10 ml of fresh peripheral blood by Ficoll-Paque density gradient centrifugation. Total RNA was extracted using Trizol reagent, and RNA quality was checked on an Agilent 2100 Bioanalyzer. Trimming takes 6 bases from V and 5 bases from J, and the germline ends sit 17 bases apart. Reading the germline V gene gives CDR1 MGHRA and CDR2 YSYEKL. Reading from cysteine to phenylalanine, the CDR3 counts 14 amino acids. The DNA shown is the 42-base CDR3, in frame from base 1.

The sample consisted of peripheral blood. The sequence was collected from a woman between 18 and 29 years old with stable Graves' hyperthyroidism. Some clones in this sample may be carry-over from other donors' samples. Donor details come from another sample of the same person, matched by shared clones. The rearranged segments are TRBV4-1 and TRBJ2-7; the D region possibly corresponds to TRBD2 (5 bases align). The CDR3 region: CASSSAEGMDEQYF. The DNA sequence follows: TGCGCCAGCAGTTCGGCAGAGGGAATGGACGAGCAGTACTTC.